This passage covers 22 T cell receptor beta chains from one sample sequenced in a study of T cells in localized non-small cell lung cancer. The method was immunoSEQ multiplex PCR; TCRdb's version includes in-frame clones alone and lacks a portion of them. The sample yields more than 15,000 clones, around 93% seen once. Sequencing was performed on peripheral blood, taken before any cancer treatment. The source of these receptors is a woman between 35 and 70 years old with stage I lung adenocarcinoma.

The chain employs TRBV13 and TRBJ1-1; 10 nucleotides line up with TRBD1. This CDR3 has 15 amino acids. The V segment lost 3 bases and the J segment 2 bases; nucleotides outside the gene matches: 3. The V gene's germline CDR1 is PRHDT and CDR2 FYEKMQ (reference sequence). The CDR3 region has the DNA TGTGCCAGCAGCTTTGGACAGGGGGGTAACACTGAAGCTTTCTTT. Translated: CASSFGQGGNTEAFF. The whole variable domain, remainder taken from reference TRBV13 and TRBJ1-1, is AAGVIQSPRHLIKEKRETATLKCYPIPRHDTVYWYQQGPGQDPQFLISFYEKMQSDKGSIPDRFSAQQFSDYHSELNMSSLELGDSALYFCASSFGQGGNTEAFFGQGTRLTVV.

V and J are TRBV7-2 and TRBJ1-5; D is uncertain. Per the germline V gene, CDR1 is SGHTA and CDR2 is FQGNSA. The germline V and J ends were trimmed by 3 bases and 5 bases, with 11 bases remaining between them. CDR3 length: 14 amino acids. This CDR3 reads CASSFSGRDQPQHF. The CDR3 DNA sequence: TGTGCCAGCAGCTTTAGCGGGCGCGATCAGCCCCAGCATTTT.

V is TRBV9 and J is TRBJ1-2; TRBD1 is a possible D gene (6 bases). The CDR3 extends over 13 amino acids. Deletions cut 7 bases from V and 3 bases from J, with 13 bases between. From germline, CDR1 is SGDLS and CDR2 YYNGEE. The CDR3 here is CASSRGGDYGYTF. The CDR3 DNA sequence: TGTGCCAGCTCAAGGGGGGGCGACTATGGCTACACCTTC.

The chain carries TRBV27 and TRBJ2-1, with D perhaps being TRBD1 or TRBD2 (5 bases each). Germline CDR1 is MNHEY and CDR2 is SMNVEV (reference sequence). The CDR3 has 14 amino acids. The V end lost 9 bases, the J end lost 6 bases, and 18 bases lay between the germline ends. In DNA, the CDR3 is TGTGCCAGTATACGGCAGGGTGGAGGCAATGAGCAGTTCTTC. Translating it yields CASIRQGGGNEQFF.

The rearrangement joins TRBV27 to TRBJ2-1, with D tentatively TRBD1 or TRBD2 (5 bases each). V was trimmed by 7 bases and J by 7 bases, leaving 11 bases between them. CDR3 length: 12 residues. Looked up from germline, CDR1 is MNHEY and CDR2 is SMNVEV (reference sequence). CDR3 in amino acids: CASTPWGNEQFF. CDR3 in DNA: TGTGCCAGCACCCCATGGGGGAATGAGCAGTTCTTC.

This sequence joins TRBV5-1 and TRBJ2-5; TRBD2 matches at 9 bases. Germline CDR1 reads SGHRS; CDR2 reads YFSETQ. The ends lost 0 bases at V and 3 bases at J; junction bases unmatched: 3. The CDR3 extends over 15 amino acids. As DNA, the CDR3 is TGCGCCAGCAGCTTGGGACTAGCGGAAAAAGAGACCCAGTACTTC. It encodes CASSLGLAEKETQYF.

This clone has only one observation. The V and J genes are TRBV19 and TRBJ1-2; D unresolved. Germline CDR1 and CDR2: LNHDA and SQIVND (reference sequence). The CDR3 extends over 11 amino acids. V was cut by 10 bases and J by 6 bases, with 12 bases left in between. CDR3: CAIWRADGYTF. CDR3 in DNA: TGTGCCATCTGGCGGGCGGATGGCTACACCTTC. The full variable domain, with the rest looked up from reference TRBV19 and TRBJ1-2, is DGGITQSPKYLFRKEGQNVTLSCEQNLNHDAMYWYRQDPGQGLRLIYYSQIVNDFQKGDIAEGYSVSREKKESFPLTVTSAQKNPTAFYLCAIWRADGYTFGSGTRLTVV.

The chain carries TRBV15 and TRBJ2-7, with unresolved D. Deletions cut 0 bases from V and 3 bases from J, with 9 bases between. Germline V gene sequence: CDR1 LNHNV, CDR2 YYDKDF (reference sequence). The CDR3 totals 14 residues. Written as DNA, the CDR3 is TGTGCCACCAGCAGAGATAGACCAGGCTACGAGCAGTACTTC. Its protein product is CATSRDRPGYEQYF.

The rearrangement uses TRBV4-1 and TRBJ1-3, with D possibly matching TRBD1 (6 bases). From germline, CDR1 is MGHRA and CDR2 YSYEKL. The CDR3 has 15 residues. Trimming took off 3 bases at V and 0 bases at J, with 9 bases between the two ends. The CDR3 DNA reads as TGCGCCAGCAGCCAGGGACATTCCTCTGGAAACACCATATATTTT. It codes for CASSQGHSSGNTIYF.

The DNA of the CDR3 is TGTGCCAGCAGCCGCGACAGGGGGGCCTACGAGCAGTACTTC. It is translated as CASSRDRGAYEQYF. The chain has TRBV7-9 and TRBJ2-7; 9 bases fit TRBD1. V was clipped by 5 bases and J by 2 bases; unmatched bases: 4. The germline CDR1 and CDR2 sequences are SEHNR and FQNEAQ (reference sequence). This CDR3 contains 14 residues.

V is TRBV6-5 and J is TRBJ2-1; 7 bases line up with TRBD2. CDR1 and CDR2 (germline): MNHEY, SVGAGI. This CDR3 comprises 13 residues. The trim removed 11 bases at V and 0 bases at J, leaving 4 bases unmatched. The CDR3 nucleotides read TGTGCCGCGTCGGGGGGCTCCTACAATGAGCAGTTCTTC. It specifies CAASGGSYNEQFF.

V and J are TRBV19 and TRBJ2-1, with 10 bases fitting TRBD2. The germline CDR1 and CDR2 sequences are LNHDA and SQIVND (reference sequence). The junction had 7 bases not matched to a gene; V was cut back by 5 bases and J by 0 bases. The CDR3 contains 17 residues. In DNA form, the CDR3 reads TGTGCCAGTAGTGCCTCTAGCGGGAGTAGCTCCTACAATGAGCAGTTCTTC. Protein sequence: CASSASSGSSSYNEQFF. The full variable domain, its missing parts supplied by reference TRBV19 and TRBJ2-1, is DGGITQSPKYLFRKEGQNVTLSCEQNLNHDAMYWYRQDPGQGLRLIYYSQIVNDFQKGDIAEGYSVSREKKESFPLTVTSAQKNPTAFYLCASSASSGSSSYNEQFFGPGTRLTVL.

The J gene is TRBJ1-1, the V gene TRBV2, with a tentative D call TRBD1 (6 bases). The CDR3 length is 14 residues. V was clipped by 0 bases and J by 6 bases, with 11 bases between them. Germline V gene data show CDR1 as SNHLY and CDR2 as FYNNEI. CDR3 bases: TGTGCCAGCAGTGAAGCGAGGGGGACATCTGAAGCTTTCTTT. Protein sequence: CASSEARGTSEAFF. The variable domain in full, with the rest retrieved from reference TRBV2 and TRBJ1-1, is EPEVTQTPSHQVTQMGQEVILRCVPISNHLYFYWYRQILGQKVEFLVSFYNNEISEKSEIFDDQFSVERPDGSNFTLKIRSTKLEDSAMYFCASSEARGTSEAFFGQGTRLTVV.

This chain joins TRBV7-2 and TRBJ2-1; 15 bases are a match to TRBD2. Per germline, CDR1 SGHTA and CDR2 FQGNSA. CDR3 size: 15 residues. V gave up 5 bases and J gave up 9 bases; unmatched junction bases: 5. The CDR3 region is CASSHGLAGGFEQFF. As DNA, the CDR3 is TGTGCCAGCAGCCACGGACTAGCGGGAGGGTTTGAGCAGTTCTTC.

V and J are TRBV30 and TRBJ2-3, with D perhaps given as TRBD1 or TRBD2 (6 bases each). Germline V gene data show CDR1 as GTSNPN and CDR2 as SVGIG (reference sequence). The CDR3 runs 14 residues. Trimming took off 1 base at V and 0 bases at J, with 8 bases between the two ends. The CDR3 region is CAWSGGASTDTQYF. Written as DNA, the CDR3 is TGTGCCTGGAGTGGGGGGGCTAGCACAGATACGCAGTATTTT.

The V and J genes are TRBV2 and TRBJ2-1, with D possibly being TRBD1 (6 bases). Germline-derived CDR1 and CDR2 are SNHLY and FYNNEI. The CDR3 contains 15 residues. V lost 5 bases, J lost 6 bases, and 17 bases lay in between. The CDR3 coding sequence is TGTGCCAGCAGTCAGTCACGGCAGGGGATCAATGAGCAGTTCTTC. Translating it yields CASSQSRQGINEQFF.

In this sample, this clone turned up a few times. The CDR3 region is CASSSKPPGQQETQYF. The CDR3 DNA reads as TGTGCCAGCAGCTCAAAACCCCCGGGACAGCAAGAGACCCAGTACTTC. The genes are TRBV7-2 and TRBJ2-5, with TRBD1 identical over 7 bases. After removal of 4 bases from V and 2 bases from J, the junction contained 10 bases not matched to a gene. The CDR3 runs 16 residues. CDR1 and CDR2 from the germline V gene are SGHTA and FQGNSA. The variable domain in full, with the rest retrieved from reference TRBV7-2 and TRBJ2-5, is GAGVSQSPSNKVTEKGKDVELRCDPISGHTALYWYRQSLGQGLEFLIYFQGNSAPDKSGLPSDRFSAERTGGSVSTLTIQRTQQEDSAVYLCASSSKPPGQQETQYFGPGTRLLVL.

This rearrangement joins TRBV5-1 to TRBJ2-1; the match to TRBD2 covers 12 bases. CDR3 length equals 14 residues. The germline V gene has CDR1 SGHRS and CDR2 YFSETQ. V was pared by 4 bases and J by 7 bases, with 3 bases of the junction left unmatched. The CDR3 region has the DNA TGCGCCAGCAGCGCTAGCGGGGGGGCTAATGAGCAGTTCTTC. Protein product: CASSASGGANEQFF.

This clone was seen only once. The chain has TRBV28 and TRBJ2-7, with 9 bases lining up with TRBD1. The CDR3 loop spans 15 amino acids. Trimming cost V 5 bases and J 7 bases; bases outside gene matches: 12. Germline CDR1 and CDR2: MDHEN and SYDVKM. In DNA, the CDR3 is TGTGCCAGCAGTCTCCGGGACAGGGCCACTGGGGAGCAGTACTTC. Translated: CASSLRDRATGEQYF.

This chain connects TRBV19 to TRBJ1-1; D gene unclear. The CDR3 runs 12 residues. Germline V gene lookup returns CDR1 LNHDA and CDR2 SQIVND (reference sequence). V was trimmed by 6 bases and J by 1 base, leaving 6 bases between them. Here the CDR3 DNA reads TGTGCCAGTAGCCTCAGGAACACTGAAGCTTTCTTT. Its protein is CASSLRNTEAFF.

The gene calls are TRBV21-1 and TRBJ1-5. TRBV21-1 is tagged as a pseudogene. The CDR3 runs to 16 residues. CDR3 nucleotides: TGTGCCAGCAGCAAAGCGCTCAGGGGAGGGGATCAGCCCCAGCATTTT. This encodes CASSKALRGGDQPQHF.

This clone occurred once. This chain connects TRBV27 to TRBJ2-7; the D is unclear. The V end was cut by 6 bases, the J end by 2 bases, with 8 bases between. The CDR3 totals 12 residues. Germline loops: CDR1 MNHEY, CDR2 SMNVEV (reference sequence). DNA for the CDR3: TGTGCCAGCAGCCGGCCCCCCTACGAGCAGTACTTC. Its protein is CASSRPPYEQYF.